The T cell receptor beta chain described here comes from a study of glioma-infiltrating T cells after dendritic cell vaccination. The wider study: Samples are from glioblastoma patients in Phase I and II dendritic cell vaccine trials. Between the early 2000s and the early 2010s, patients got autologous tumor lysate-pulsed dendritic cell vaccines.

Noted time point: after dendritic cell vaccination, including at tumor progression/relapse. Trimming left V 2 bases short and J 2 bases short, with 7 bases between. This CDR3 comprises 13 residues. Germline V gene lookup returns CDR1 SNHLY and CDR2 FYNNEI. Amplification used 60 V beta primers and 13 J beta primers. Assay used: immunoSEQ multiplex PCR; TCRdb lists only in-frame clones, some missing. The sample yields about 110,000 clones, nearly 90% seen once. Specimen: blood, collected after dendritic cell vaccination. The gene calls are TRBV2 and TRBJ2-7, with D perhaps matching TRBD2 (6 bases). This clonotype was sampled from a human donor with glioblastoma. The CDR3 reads CASSEWGAYEQYF. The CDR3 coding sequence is TGTGCCAGCAGTGAATGGGGGGCCTACGAGCAGTACTTC.